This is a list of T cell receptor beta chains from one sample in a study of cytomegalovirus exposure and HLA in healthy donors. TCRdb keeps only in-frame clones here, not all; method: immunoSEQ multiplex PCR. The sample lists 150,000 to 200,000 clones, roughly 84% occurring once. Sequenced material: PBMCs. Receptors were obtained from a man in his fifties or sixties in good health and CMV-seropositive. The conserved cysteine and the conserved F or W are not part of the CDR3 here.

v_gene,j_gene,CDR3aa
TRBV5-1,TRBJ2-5,ASSRDRGQETQY
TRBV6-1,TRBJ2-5,ASSEVRGPQETQY
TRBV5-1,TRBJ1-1,ASSLQGTDEAF
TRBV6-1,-,ASSEALREQF
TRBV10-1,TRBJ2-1,ASSGGLVFGEQF
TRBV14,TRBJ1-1,ASSQTRSSNTEAF
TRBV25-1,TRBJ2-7,ASSRRDRGYEQY
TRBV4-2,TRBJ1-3,ASSQATDSAGNTIY
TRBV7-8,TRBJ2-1,ASSLDGGRANEQF
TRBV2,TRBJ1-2,ASRQGLAYGYT
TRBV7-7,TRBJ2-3,ASSLGTGTDTQY
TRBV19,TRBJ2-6,ASSKIPGTPGANVLT
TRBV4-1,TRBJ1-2,ASSRLEGARGYT
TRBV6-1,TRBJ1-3,ASSGGHRLFGNTIY
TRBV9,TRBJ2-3,ASSVQGGGTVDTQY
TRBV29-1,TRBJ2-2,SVDGGVNTGELF
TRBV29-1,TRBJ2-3,SVEGIGTDTQY
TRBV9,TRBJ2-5,ASSVTSGQETQY
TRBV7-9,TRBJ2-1,ASDLGRGSYNEQF
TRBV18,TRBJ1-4,ASSPMNPFGGNEKLF
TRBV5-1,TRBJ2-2,ASSLATSTNTGELF
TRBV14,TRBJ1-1,ASSATGLRFV
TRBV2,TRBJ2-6,ASSGPDRDRGLYSGANVLT
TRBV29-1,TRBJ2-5,TTGGSETQY
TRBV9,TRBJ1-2,ASSAQEGGGYGYT
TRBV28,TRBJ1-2,ASGPTGFNYGYT
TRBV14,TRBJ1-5,ASSQDPRGGGNQPQH
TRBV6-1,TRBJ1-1,ASSESGGDTEAF
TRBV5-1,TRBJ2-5,ASSLMGGDLGGETQY
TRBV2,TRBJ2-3,ASRTAPGTQY